These 2 T cell receptor beta chains were all obtained from the same sample, sequenced in a study of cytomegalovirus exposure and HLA in healthy donors. Vbeta (60) and Jbeta (13) primers were used in the PCR. The assay was immunoSEQ multiplex PCR, and TCRdb's table has in-frame clones only and misses some. The table records about 130,000 clones, 80% of them present only once. Sequenced material: PBMCs. The receptors were gathered from a man aged 25 to 45 in good health and CMV-seronegative.

V and J are TRBV19 and TRBJ2-2; D is unresolved. Trimming took off 3 bases at V and 4 bases at J, with 12 bases between the two ends. This CDR3 has 15 amino acids. Germline CDR1 and CDR2: LNHDA and SQIVND (reference sequence). The CDR3 spells CASSMWRNSTGELFF. The CDR3, as DNA: TGTGCCAGTAGTATGTGGCGGAACTCCACCGGGGAGCTGTTTTTT.

This clone was observed a handful of times. The V and J genes are TRBV19 and TRBJ2-7; tentative D call: TRBD1 (5 bases). V was pared by 5 bases and J by 6 bases, with 11 bases between. The CDR3 loop spans 12 amino acids. The germline gives CDR1 LNHDA, CDR2 SQIVND (reference sequence). CDR3 sequence: CASSSIRAEQYF. The CDR3 DNA reads as TGTGCCAGTAGTTCGATCAGGGCCGAGCAGTACTTC.